A selection of T cell receptor beta chains follows, all from one sample in a study of regulatory T cells in long-lasting Graves disease. MiXCR, applied by TCRdb to the multiplex PCR reads, yields one record per CDR3 protein. The sample lists approximately 470,000 distinct CDR3 sequences; around 20% were seen once. Material: peripheral blood mononuclear cells (PBMCs), obtained when the disease was refractory, from a patient treated with antithyroid drugs. The receptors derive from a female donor with Graves disease. Both conserved end residues are part of each CDR3. D genes are given only for firm matches. Clone size is shown for a subset of rows, as once, few, many or a class of expanded clone.

clone size,D gene,V gene,J gene,CDR3 protein,CDR3 DNA
few,.,TRBV9,TRBJ1-1,CASSVEAISRTEAFF,TGTGCCAGCAGCGTAGAGGCCATCAGTAGGACTGAAGCTTTCTTT
.,.,TRBV7-9,TRBJ2-5,CASSSPAVQETQYF,TGTGCCAGCAGCTCTCCGGCGGTGCAAGAGACCCAGTACTTC
.,.,TRBV9,TRBJ1-2,CASSVGEGYGYTF,TGTGCCAGCAGCGTAGGTGAAGGCTATGGCTACACCTTC
.,.,TRBV4-1,TRBJ2-7,CASSHSGSYEQYF,TGCGCCAGCAGCCACTCCGGGTCCTACGAGCAGTACTTC
.,TRBD1,TRBV18,TRBJ1-1,CASSTQGGGYEAFF,TGTGCCAGCTCAACCCAGGGGGGCGGGTATGAAGCTTTCTTT
.,.,TRBV6-5,TRBJ1-1,CASSYGGILNTEAFF,TGTGCCAGCAGTTACGGGGGGATCCTGAACACTGAAGCTTTCTTT
many,.,TRBV11-2,TRBJ1-1,CASSFPGPTEAFF,TGTGCCAGCAGCTTCCCAGGGCCAACCGAAGCTTTCTTT
.,TRBD1,TRBV5-1,TRBJ2-7,CASTRTGRNYEQYF,TGCGCCAGCACGAGGACAGGGAGGAACTACGAGCAGTACTTC
many,.,TRBV20-1,TRBJ2-5,CSARDAVTQETQYF,TGCAGTGCTAGAGACGCAGTCACACAAGAGACCCAGTACTTC
many,TRBD2,TRBV15,TRBJ2-7,CATSRDKDSGRWDYEQYF,TGTGCCACCAGCAGAGATAAAGATAGCGGGAGGTGGGACTACGAGCAGTACTTC
.,.,TRBV20-1,TRBJ2-4,CSVREGLVRSPVIF,TGCAGTGTCAGAGAAGGGCTAGTGAGATCTCCAGTGATCTTC
.,TRBD2,TRBV3-1,TRBJ2-1,CASSQVGTSGDLGQFF,TGTGCCAGCAGCCAAGTTGGGACTAGCGGGGATCTGGGGCAGTTCTTC
.,.,TRBV20-1,TRBJ2-7,CSARDPGTSSSYEQYF,TGCAGTGCTAGAGATCCCGGGACCTCAAGCTCCTACGAGCAGTACTTC
many,.,TRBV10-3,TRBJ2-5,CAIRQQGLETQYF,TGTGCCATCAGACAACAGGGTCTAGAGACCCAGTACTTC
many,.,TRBV7-2,TRBJ2-5,CASSLEFWETQYF,TGTGCCAGCAGCTTAGAATTTTGGGAGACCCAGTACTTC
few,TRBD2,TRBV7-2,TRBJ2-4,CASSLGGTSWAKNIQYF,TGTGCCAGCAGCTTAGGAGGGACTAGCTGGGCCAAAAACATTCAGTACTTC
.,TRBD2,TRBV7-2,TRBJ2-1,CASSHGGLASYNEQFF,TGCGCCAGCAGCCACGGAGGACTAGCCTCCTACAATGAGCAGTTCTTC